The table lists the clone carrying this T cell receptor beta chain with a count of one. Its antigen is not known. Profiling relied on immunoSEQ multiplex PCR, and the TCRdb table lists in-frame clones only, not all of them. The sample lists about 120,000 clones; around 90% were seen once. The CDR3 runs 12 residues. Trimming left V 4 bases short and J 3 bases short, with 7 bases between. Germline-derived CDR1 and CDR2 are SGHTA and FQGNSA. This sample stems from a study of cytomegalovirus exposure and HLA in healthy donors. About the research overall: The 120 or so validation repertoires, a later analysis reported, used the same platform as the 666 first-cohort repertoires.

Whole-study results and caveats: TCR beta chains numbering some 160 were designated cytomegalovirus-associated. The tendency of first-cohort TCR clusters to co-occur in the 130 or so validation repertoires was identified by a subsequent analysis. Cytomegalovirus status, reportedly, was diagnosed with high specificity and sensitivity by the classifier.

The gene calls are TRBV7-2 and TRBJ2-7; a weak D match, TRBD2 (5 bases). The receptor comes from a woman in her late teens or twenties in good health and CMV-seronegative. Input material: PBMCs. DNA of the CDR3: TGTGCCAGCAGCTACAGCGGCTACGAGCAGTACTTC. Translated, it gives CASSYSGYEQYF.